The 24 T cell receptor beta chains listed next were all sequenced from one sample in a study of shared clonotypes between healthy human individuals. Libraries were prepared by immunoSEQ multiplex PCR; TCRdb keeps only in-frame clonotypes and omits some of them. The sample consists of more than 550,000 clones, under 95% of them appearing once. Naive CD8 cells were CD45RO-negative, positively selected for CCR7, excluding terminally differentiated effector memory CD45RA+ cells. The specimen was naive CD8+ T cells sorted from blood. The receptors were gathered from a man aged 30-40 years in good health.

The chain's CDR3 is CASSRDASSNQPQHF. The DNA of the CDR3 is TGTGCCAGCAGTCGGGACGCCTCGAGCAATCAGCCCCAGCATTTT. The V gene is TRBV6-5, the J gene TRBJ1-5, with TRBD1 as a possible D gene (5 bases). The length of the CDR3 is 15 residues. Germline V lookup: CDR1 MNHEY, CDR2 SVGAGI. Trimming took 5 bases from V and 1 from J, leaving 12 bases between them.

The chain recombines TRBV7-9 with TRBJ2-7, with TRBD2 identical over 7 bases. The CDR3 extends over 15 amino acids. The junction had 10 bases not matched to a gene; V was cut back by 2 bases and J by 6 bases. Germline CDR1 SEHNR, CDR2 FQNEAQ (reference sequence). The CDR3 reads CASSLHAGAPREQYF. The CDR3, as DNA: TGTGCCAGCAGCTTACATGCGGGAGCCCCCCGCGAGCAGTACTTC. The full variable domain, rest sourced from reference TRBV7-9 and TRBJ2-7, is DTGVSQNPRHKITKRGQNVTFRCDPISEHNRLYWYRQTLGQGPEFLTYFQNEAQLEKSRLLSDRFSAERPKGSFSTLEIQRTEQGDSAMYLCASSLHAGAPREQYFGPGTRLTVT.

The J gene is TRBJ1-1, the V gene TRBV11-2; TRBD1 matches at 7 bases. Germline lookup yields CDR1 SGHAT and CDR2 FQNNGV. V lost 5 bases to trimming and J lost 3 bases; unmatched junction nucleotides: 18. This CDR3 has 18 residues. CDR3 in amino acids: CASSRAEDRVGADTEAFF. The CDR3 DNA reads as TGTGCCAGCAGCCGCGCGGAAGACAGGGTTGGGGCTGACACTGAAGCTTTCTTT. Based on the CDR3 plus reference TRBV11-2 and TRBJ1-1, the full variable domain is EAGVAQSPRYKIIEKRQSVAFWCNPISGHATLYWYQQILGQGPKLLIQFQNNGVVDDSQLPKDRFSAERLKGVDSTLKIQPAKLEDSAVYLCASSRAEDRVGADTEAFFGQGTRLTVV.

Comment on this clone: The sample contains more than one DNA sequence encoding this CDR3. The chain recombines TRBV29-1 with TRBJ2-7; possibly TRBD1 for D (6 bases). This CDR3 spans 12 amino acids. V shed 7 bases and J shed 0 bases, with 10 bases lying between them. Germline lookup yields CDR1 SQVTM and CDR2 ANQGSEA. DNA for the CDR3: TGCAGCGCCCGGGACAACTCCTACGAGCAGTACTTC. This gives the protein CSARDNSYEQYF.

The chain is built from TRBV27 and TRBJ2-2; the D is unclear. CDR1 is MNHEY and CDR2 is SMNVEV in the germline V gene (reference sequence). Trimming took 7 bases from V and 0 from J, leaving 15 bases between them. This CDR3 has 16 residues. Here the CDR3 reads CASTVLTGANTGELFF. The CDR3 coding sequence is TGTGCCAGCACCGTACTGACTGGAGCGAACACCGGGGAGCTGTTTTTT.

CDR3 coding DNA: TGTGCCAGTAGTATCACCAGGGGCACTGAAGCTTTCTTT. It yields the protein CASSITRGTEAFF. The chain employs TRBV19 and TRBJ1-1; perhaps TRBD1 as D (6 bases). Germline V gene lookup returns CDR1 LNHDA and CDR2 SQIVND (reference sequence). V dropped 3 bases and J dropped 4 bases, with 9 bases sitting between them. CDR3 length: 13 amino acids.

The V call is TRBV4-1, the J call TRBJ2-1; D is ambiguous. CDR1 MGHRA and CDR2 YSYEKL come from the germline V gene. Trimming cost V 3 bases and J 8 bases, with 14 bases left between them. The CDR3 has 14 amino acids. Here the CDR3 DNA reads TGCGCCAGCAGCCAGGTGTGGGAAGGCGATGAGCAGTTCTTC. Translated, it gives CASSQVWEGDEQFF.

The chain employs TRBV9 and TRBJ2-2; no definite D call. The germline gives CDR1 SGDLS, CDR2 YYNGEE. Trimming took 4 bases from V and 5 from J, leaving 15 bases between them. This CDR3 has 15 residues. The CDR3 DNA follows: TGTGCCAGCAGCCCCTCCCCACTGGGGACCGGGGAGCTGTTTTTT. Translation gives CASSPSPLGTGELFF.

The chain combines TRBV27 with TRBJ1-2, with D possibly matching TRBD1 (6 bases). Trimming stripped 1 base from V and 3 bases from J, with 15 bases between. The CDR3 loop spans 16 amino acids. Germline CDR1 is MNHEY and CDR2 is SMNVEV (reference sequence). CDR3: CASSLFPPGEDYGYTF. The CDR3 region has the DNA TGTGCCAGCAGTTTATTTCCGCCAGGGGAGGACTATGGCTACACCTTC.

This sequence joins TRBV7-9 and TRBJ1-4, with unresolved D. The V gene lost 4 bases and the J gene lost 8 bases, with 8 bases spanning the gap. Germline V CDR1 and CDR2: SEHNR, FQNEAQ (reference sequence). This CDR3 comprises 12 residues. The CDR3 protein is CASSYGWEKLFF. DNA for the CDR3: TGTGCCAGCAGCTACGGATGGGAAAAACTGTTTTTT.

The V gene is TRBV27, the J gene TRBJ2-3, with 7 bases fitting TRBD2. Germline CDR1 reads MNHEY; CDR2 reads SMNVEV (reference sequence). With V trimmed by 4 bases and J by 4 bases, 8 bases remained unmatched. This CDR3 spans 15 amino acids. The CDR3: CASSWGAGVADTQYF. The CDR3 DNA follows: TGTGCCAGCAGTTGGGGCGCGGGAGTGGCAGATACGCAGTATTTT.

The chain uses TRBV14 and TRBJ2-1; 9 bases map to TRBD2. Germline V CDR1 and CDR2: SGHDN, FVKESK. CDR3 length: 16 residues. Trimming removed 4 bases from V and 4 bases from J; junction bases left unmatched: 8. CDR3 nucleotides: TGTGCCAGCAGCCCAGATGCTAGCGGGACGTACAATGAGCAGTTCTTC. This gives the protein CASSPDASGTYNEQFF.

This chain joins TRBV7-9 and TRBJ1-4; a possible D gene is TRBD1 (6 bases). CDR3 length equals 15 residues. Germline loops: CDR1 SEHNR, CDR2 FQNEAQ (reference sequence). V gave up 4 bases and J gave up 7 bases, with 16 bases separating them. CDR3 in amino acids: CASSSPGHEFEKLFF. CDR3 sequence (DNA): TGTGCCAGCAGCTCGCCGGGACATGAGTTTGAAAAACTGTTTTTT.

The chain employs TRBV21-1 and TRBJ2-7; TRBD1, the table's D call, lacks a check against the DNA. TRBV21-1 is flagged as a pseudogene. The CDR3 is 17 residues long. CDR3 coding DNA: TGTGCCAGCAGCAAAGCGGGACAGGGGGCGAGCTCCTACGAGCAGTACTTC. Its protein product is CASSKAGQGASSYEQYF.

The genes are TRBV28 and TRBJ1-1; no reliable D call. The germline V and J ends were trimmed by 3 bases and 4 bases, with 15 bases remaining between them. This CDR3 comprises 15 residues. Germline CDR1 reads MDHEN; CDR2 reads SYDVKM. CDR3 in amino acids: CASSFLRVRSTEAFF. In nucleotides, the CDR3 is TGTGCCAGCAGTTTCTTACGGGTGAGGAGCACTGAAGCTTTCTTT. Drawing the rest from reference TRBV28 and TRBJ1-1, the complete variable domain is DVKVTQSSRYLVKRTGEKVFLECVQDMDHENMFWYRQDPGLGLRLIYFSYDVKMKEKGDIPEGYSVSREKKERFSLILESASTNQTSMYLCASSFLRVRSTEAFFGQGTRLTVV.

The chain joins TRBV19 to TRBJ2-1; TRBD2 agrees at 12 bases. Per the germline V gene, CDR1 is LNHDA and CDR2 is SQIVND (reference sequence). The V segment lost 5 bases and the J segment 9 bases; nucleotides outside the gene matches: 8. This CDR3 region has 15 residues. CDR3 sequence: CASSPGTSGYLEQFF. In DNA form, the CDR3 reads TGTGCCAGTAGTCCCGGGACTAGCGGGTATCTTGAGCAGTTCTTC.

This rearrangement joins TRBV14 to TRBJ2-7; tentative D call: TRBD2 (5 bases). CDR3 length: 17 amino acids. The germline gives CDR1 SGHDN, CDR2 FVKESK. V lost 3 bases and J lost 1, with 19 bases in between. As DNA, the CDR3 is TGTGCCAGCAGCCAGATTGTGGCAGGACCGGGGTCCTACGAGCAGTACTTC. Protein sequence: CASSQIVAGPGSYEQYF. Full variable domain (rest looked up from reference TRBV14 and TRBJ2-7): EAGVTQFPSHSVIEKGQTVTLRCDPISGHDNLYWYRRVMGKEIKFLLHFVKESKQDESGMPNNRFLAERTGGTYSTLKVQPAELEDSGVYFCASSQIVAGPGSYEQYFGPGTRLTVT.

V gene TRBV10-1 combines with J gene TRBJ2-2; D is unresolved. The germline gives CDR1 WNHNN, CDR2 SYGVQD (reference sequence). CDR3 size: 15 residues. V was shortened by 4 bases and J by 0 bases, with 9 bases between the two germline ends. CDR3 amino acids: CASSVGRANTGELFF. CDR3 sequence (DNA): TGCGCCAGCAGTGTGGGTAGGGCGAACACCGGGGAGCTGTTTTTT.

The J gene is TRBJ1-2, the V gene TRBV7-9; the D is unclear. The V end lost 1 base, the J end lost 13 bases, and 10 bases lay between the germline ends. CDR1 is SEHNR, CDR2 FQNEAQ, per germline (reference sequence). There are 11 residues in the CDR3. The CDR3 sequence is CASSLGTSITF. The CDR3 nucleotides read TGTGCCAGCAGCTTAGGGACCAGTATCACCTTC.

The chain carries TRBV18 and TRBJ2-1; 9 nucleotides line up with TRBD2. V shed 0 bases, J shed 10 bases, and the junction held 10 bases outside the gene matches. The CDR3 spans 16 residues. CDR1 is KGHSH, CDR2 LQKENI, per germline. The DNA for the CDR3 is TGTGCCAGCTCACCACCGAGTAGCGGGAGCGTCGGGGAGCAGTTCTTC. Protein sequence: CASSPPSSGSVGEQFF.

This chain connects TRBV7-2 to TRBJ2-7; possible D gene TRBD2, 5 bases. V was clipped by 8 bases and J by 2 bases, with 16 bases between them. The germline V gene encodes CDR1 SGHTA and CDR2 FQGNSA. This CDR3 has 14 residues. CDR3 sequence reads: CASALWENTYEQYF. In DNA, the CDR3 is TGTGCCAGCGCTCTTTGGGAGAACACCTACGAGCAGTACTTC.

The V and J genes are TRBV5-1 and TRBJ2-7; 7 bases match TRBD2. The germline gives CDR1 SGHRS, CDR2 YFSETQ. V dropped 0 bases and J dropped 6; count of bases not matched to a gene: 6. The CDR3 has 14 residues. The CDR3 loop is CASSLASGALEQYF. In nucleotides, the CDR3 is TGCGCCAGCAGCTTGGCCAGCGGGGCCCTCGAGCAGTACTTC.

The chain employs TRBV7-3 and TRBJ2-1; TRBD1 might be the D (6 bases). V gave up 5 bases and J gave up 9 bases, with 20 bases separating them. Germline CDR1 SGHTA, CDR2 FQGTGA. The CDR3 has 15 amino acids. CDR3 nucleotide sequence: TGTGCCAGCAGCCAGGCAGGGGCCAATTCGGGTGAGCAGTTCTTC. It is translated as CASSQAGANSGEQFF.

The V and J genes are TRBV10-2 and TRBJ2-1, with a weak D call TRBD2 (5 bases). Germline V lookup: CDR1 WSHSY, CDR2 SAAADI. The CDR3 consists of 12 residues. V gave up 6 bases and J gave up 4 bases, with 7 bases separating them. The CDR3 nucleotides read TGCGCCAGCAGGGACTCGTACAATGAGCAGTTCTTC. Translated, it gives CASRDSYNEQFF.